The clone carrying this T cell receptor (beta chain) was detected ten times or more. Its specificity is unknown. Germline V lookup: CDR1 SGHTA, CDR2 FQGNSA. V shed 4 bases and J 4 bases; nucleotides not matched to a gene: 9. The CDR3 contains 15 residues. Each CDR3 protein gets one entry after TCRdb re-called the reads with MiXCR. Among around 490,000 distinct CDR3 sequences listed, 26% were seen once. This sample is drawn from a study of T cell repertoires in cytomegalovirus infection. About the research overall: CMV infection plus the matching HLA type was flagged by public TCR beta signatures.

The study, taken as a whole, reports: HLA-C-restricted CMV-specific TCR beta clonotypes prevailed in the ex vivo response. People with CMV and the relevant HLA were identified by cumulative public TCR beta family frequency.

The sequence derives from a human donor in good health (CMV status not recorded). Some clones in this sample may be carry-over from other donors' samples. The sample was PBMCs. The chain carries TRBV7-2 and TRBJ1-2, with 7 nucleotides matching TRBD1. The CDR3 DNA reads as TGTGCCAGCAGCTCCCGGGACAGCCTAGTCTATGGCTACACCTTC. Protein: CASSSRDSLVYGYTF.